The 10 T cell receptor beta chains in this list originate from one sample, sequenced in a study of T cell responses to AZD1222 COVID-19 vaccine. TCRdb's copy holds only in-frame clones and misses some; the assay was immunoSEQ multiplex PCR. Among 90,000 to 120,000 clones listed, under 95% were seen once. The material was peripheral blood, obtained 28 days after the second AZD1222 dose. These receptors originate from an adult who received the AZD1222 COVID-19 vaccine.

The chain links TRBV7-9 to TRBJ2-7, with D hard to call. The V and J ends lost 7 bases and 1 base respectively, with 14 bases between them. The germline gives CDR1 SEHNR, CDR2 FQNEAQ (reference sequence). CDR3 length: 14 amino acids. The chain's CDR3 is CASTVVSGSYEQYF. Written as DNA, the CDR3 is TGTGCCAGCACTGTGGTTAGTGGGTCCTACGAGCAGTACTTC.

The V gene is TRBV7-2, the J gene TRBJ2-7; no clear D gene. The CDR3 sequence is 14 residues long. The V and J ends lost 4 bases and 1 base respectively, with 11 bases between them. CDR1 is SGHTA, CDR2 FQGNSA, per germline. The CDR3: CASSSTPGSYEQYF. The DNA for the CDR3 is TGTGCCAGCAGCTCCACCCCCGGGTCCTACGAGCAGTACTTC.

This clone was seen a single time. The chain employs TRBV7-9 and TRBJ1-5; D is undetermined. CDR1 SEHNR and CDR2 FQNEAQ come from the germline V gene (reference sequence). The ends were cut back, 5 bases at V and 3 bases at J, with 11 bases in the middle. The CDR3 contains 14 residues. Here the CDR3 DNA reads TGTGCCAGCAGCGCCGGCAGCCTCAATCAGCCCCAGCATTTT. Protein: CASSAGSLNQPQHF.

The chain carries TRBV2 and TRBJ2-1, with 7 bases aligning to TRBD2. This CDR3 contains 12 residues. J gave up 10 bases and V 8 bases, and 8 bases lay outside the gene matches. Germline V gene lookup returns CDR1 SNHLY and CDR2 FYNNEI. CDR3 nucleotide sequence: TGTGCCAGCGGGTGGGCTAGCGGAGAGCAGTTCTTC. Amino acids: CASGWASGEQFF.

The V and J genes are TRBV11-3 and TRBJ1-1; TRBD1 matches 10 bases. Germline V gene lookup returns CDR1 SGHNT and CDR2 YENEEA. The V segment lost 5 bases and the J segment 7 bases; nucleotides outside the gene matches: 10. The CDR3 sequence is 15 residues long. This chain's CDR3 is CASSPSTGGLGEAFF. The CDR3 region has the DNA TGTGCCAGCAGCCCGTCGACAGGGGGCTTGGGTGAAGCTTTCTTT.

The V call is TRBV4-2, the J call TRBJ2-7, with a possible D match to TRBD1 (7 bases). Trimming took 3 bases from V and 0 from J, leaving 15 bases between them. Germline CDR1 is LGHNA and CDR2 is YNFKEQ. The CDR3 is 16 amino acids. CDR3 sequence reads: CASSQGGTALSYEQYF. The CDR3 DNA follows: TGTGCCAGCAGCCAGGGCGGGACAGCTCTCTCCTACGAGCAGTACTTC.

The rearrangement links TRBV4-3 to TRBJ1-2; D might be TRBD1 (5 bases). This CDR3 has 17 amino acids. V was shortened by 0 bases and J by 4 bases, with 18 bases between the two germline ends. Germline V lookup: CDR1 LGHNA, CDR2 YSLEER. CDR3 nucleotide sequence: TGCGCCAGCAGCCAAGATAGATGGGCAGGGAATTTCTATGGCTACACCTTC. This sequence encodes CASSQDRWAGNFYGYTF.

The gene calls are TRBV6-2 or TRBV6-3 and TRBJ2-2, with 7 bases that match TRBD1. Germline V lookup: CDR1 MNHEY, CDR2 SVGEGT. The CDR3 length is 19 residues. Germline trimming cut 0 bases from V and 1 base from J; bases unmatched to any gene: 11. The CDR3 loop reads CASSYSYQVTGKNTGELFF. The CDR3 DNA reads TGTGCCAGCAGTTACTCTTACCAGGTGACAGGGAAGAACACCGGGGAGCTGTTTTTT.

The J gene is TRBJ1-1, the V gene TRBV6-5; D gene ambiguous. CDR1 MNHEY and CDR2 SVGAGI come from the germline V gene. This CDR3 has 13 residues. Trimming took 2 bases from V and 4 from J, leaving 8 bases between them. This chain's CDR3 is CASSYGLSTEAFF. The CDR3, as DNA: TGTGCCAGCAGTTACGGGCTGTCCACTGAAGCTTTCTTT.

In its sample, this clone was seen a few times. The V call is TRBV7-6, the J call TRBJ1-1, with TRBD1 matching 11 bases. The CDR3 runs 15 residues. Germline values: CDR1 SGHVS, CDR2 FNYEAQ. Germline trimming cut 1 base from V and 6 bases from J; bases unmatched to any gene: 4. Here the CDR3 DNA reads TGTGCCAGCAGCTTAGGGGGACAGGGGGGCCCTGAAGCTTTCTTT. This translates into CASSLGGQGGPEAFF. Looking up the rest from reference TRBV7-6 and TRBJ1-1 gives the full variable domain: GAGVSQSPRYKVTKRGQDVALRCDPISGHVSLYWYRQALGQGPEFLTYFNYEAQQDKSGLPNDRFSAERPEGSISTLTIQRTEQRDSAMYRCASSLGGQGGPEAFFGQGTRLTVV.